This TCR beta chain was obtained from a study of cytomegalovirus exposure and HLA in healthy donors. Study observations and caveats: Confirmation was obtained in vitro that a few CMV-associated chains are specific for CMV antigens. The study listed under 200 cytomegalovirus-associated TCR beta chains. First-cohort TCR clusters tended to co-occur in the 130 or so validation repertoires, a later analysis found.

Produced via immunoSEQ multiplex PCR; TCRdb's table is partial and in-frame only. The sample records roughly 80,000 clones, roughly 93% being singletons. With regard to this clone: Its antigen is not known.

Germline values: CDR1 MNHEY, CDR2 SVGAGI. Trimming pared 0 bases from V and 4 bases from J, leaving 12 bases between. CDR3 size: 15 residues. From the 120-subject validation cohort, which was separate from the roughly 700-subject first cohort, the donors were drawn. This chain uses TRBV6-5 with TRBJ1-1, with D tentatively TRBD1 (5 bases). The sample consisted of PBMCs. The TCR originated in a man aged 25-45 years in good health and CMV-seronegative. DNA of the CDR3: TGTGCCAGCAGTTACTCGGGGGGGATGGTCACTGAAGCTTTCTTT. As protein: CASSYSGGMVTEAFF.